Following are 27 T cell receptor beta chains from one sample sequenced in a study of blood T cell repertoires in COVID-19 (dated by TCRdb to the early 2020s). Library preparation used the immunoSEQ multiplex PCR assay. Sourced from immuneACCESS, this table was stored by TCRdb with only in-frame sequences that have V and J called. A share of the clones is absent; for the studies checked, an unresolved V gene accounts for under half, and the remainder has no known explanation. This sample gives 200,000 to 300,000 clones in total; about 80% of them show up just once. Around 7.8% of the sample goes to the ten largest clones. Sequencing was performed on peripheral blood. These receptors all stem from a human donor in a cohort sampled during active COVID-19.

This chain uses TRBV29-1 with TRBJ1-2; D might be TRBD1 (5 bases). The ends were cut back, 1 base at V and 4 bases at J, with 13 bases in the middle. CDR1 SQVTM and CDR2 ANQGSEA come from the germline V gene. The CDR3 is 14 amino acids. The CDR3 DNA reads TGCAGCGTTGAAGGGGTGGGCGGGGGCTATGGCTACACCTTC. Translating gives CSVEGVGGGYGYTF.

The chain is built from TRBV5-1 and TRBJ2-2; a weak D match, TRBD2 (6 bases). The germline gives CDR1 SGHRS, CDR2 YFSETQ. V lost 4 bases to trimming and J lost 2 bases, with 12 bases between them. This CDR3 contains 15 residues. The CDR3 region has the DNA TGCGCCAGCAGCCCTAGTAGCGGAAACACCGGGGAGCTGTTTTTT. This encodes CASSPSSGNTGELFF.

This chain connects TRBV6-2 or TRBV6-3 to TRBJ2-7; the match to TRBD1 covers 7 bases. This CDR3 spans 16 amino acids. The germline V gene encodes CDR1 MNHEY and CDR2 SVGEGT. V dropped 2 bases and J dropped 4; count of bases not matched to a gene: 11. The CDR3 DNA reads as TGTGCCAGCAGTTACGAGTTACAGGGGTTGAAGTACGAGCAGTACTTC. Residues: CASSYELQGLKYEQYF.

V is TRBV18 and J is TRBJ2-5; 7 nucleotides line up with TRBD1. CDR1 and CDR2 from the germline V gene are KGHSH and LQKENI. The CDR3 consists of 14 residues. V shed 1 base, J shed 4 bases, and the junction held 3 bases outside the gene matches. Here the CDR3 reads CASSPQRGRETQYF. DNA of the CDR3: TGTGCCAGCTCACCACAGAGGGGGCGAGAGACCCAGTACTTC.

This clone came up many times. V and J are TRBV19 and TRBJ1-1, with D possibly matching TRBD1 (5 bases). This CDR3 comprises 14 residues. Trimming took 10 bases from V and 6 from J, leaving 21 bases between them. From germline, CDR1 is LNHDA and CDR2 SQIVND (reference sequence). CDR3 nucleotide sequence: TGTGCCACCCGCTATAGGGGCGGCTTCGCTGAAGCTTTCTTT. This codes for CATRYRGGFAEAFF. The full variable domain, its missing parts supplied by reference TRBV19 and TRBJ1-1, is DGGITQSPKYLFRKEGQNVTLSCEQNLNHDAMYWYRQDPGQGLRLIYYSQIVNDFQKGDIAEGYSVSREKKESFPLTVTSAQKNPTAFYLCATRYRGGFAEAFFGQGTRLTVV.

The rearrangement links TRBV6-2 or TRBV6-3 to TRBJ2-7; D call uncertain. The CDR3 covers 15 residues. Germline CDR1 MNHEY, CDR2 SVGEGT. With 1 base removed from V and 3 bases from J, the gap between germline ends came to 13 bases. The CDR3 sequence is CASSYFPTRNYEQYF. DNA for the CDR3: TGTGCCAGCAGTTACTTCCCGACTCGAAACTACGAGCAGTACTTC.

The rearrangement joins TRBV5-1 to TRBJ2-7; TRBD1 matches 8 bases. V lost 5 bases to trimming and J lost 5 bases; unmatched junction nucleotides: 9. There are 14 residues in the CDR3. Germline values: CDR1 SGHRS, CDR2 YFSETQ. In nucleotides, the CDR3 is TGCGCCAGCAGAAAGACAGGGGAGTCCCACGAGCAGTACTTC. This encodes CASRKTGESHEQYF. Complete variable domain (other parts from reference TRBV5-1 and TRBJ2-7): KAGVTQTPRYLIKTRGQQVTLSCSPISGHRSVSWYQQTPGQGLQFLFEYFSETQRNKGNFPGRFSGRQFSNSRSEMNVSTLELGDSALYLCASRKTGESHEQYFGPGTRLTVT.

This chain uses TRBV7-8 with TRBJ2-7, with 9 bases lining up with TRBD1. After removal of 5 bases from V and 5 bases from J, the junction contained 7 bases not matched to a gene. CDR1 is SGHVS, CDR2 FQNEAQ, per germline. This CDR3 has 14 amino acids. The CDR3 sequence is CASSPKDRGNEQYF. In nucleotides, the CDR3 is TGTGCCAGCAGCCCCAAAGACAGGGGGAACGAGCAGTACTTC.

The genes are TRBV2 and TRBJ2-5, with 8 bases that match TRBD1. The germline gives CDR1 SNHLY, CDR2 FYNNEI. The V segment lost 7 bases and the J segment 5 bases; nucleotides outside the gene matches: 6. This CDR3 is 13 amino acids long. CDR3 sequence: CASNRRGQETQYF. In DNA, the CDR3 is TGTGCCAGCAACCGCAGGGGGCAGGAGACCCAGTACTTC. The entire variable domain, with the rest obtained from reference TRBV2 and TRBJ2-5, is as follows: EPEVTQTPSHQVTQMGQEVILRCVPISNHLYFYWYRQILGQKVEFLVSFYNNEISEKSEIFDDQFSVERPDGSNFTLKIRSTKLEDSAMYFCASNRRGQETQYFGPGTRLLVL.

The rearrangement links TRBV5-5 to TRBJ2-4, with 8 bases fitting TRBD2. The CDR3 contains 17 residues. Germline V gene sequence: CDR1 SGHKS, CDR2 YYEKEE (reference sequence). With 2 bases clipped from V and 7 bases from J, the junction kept 14 bases outside the gene matches. The DNA for the CDR3 is TGTGCCAGCAGCTTCGAGGCAGGCGGGGGGACTCGGAACATTCAGTACTTC. This codes for CASSFEAGGGTRNIQYF.

J is TRBJ1-6 and V is TRBV19, with 9 bases that match TRBD1. Germline values: CDR1 LNHDA, CDR2 SQIVND (reference sequence). Trimming at V came to 5 bases and at J to 7 bases, leaving 9 bases not matched to a gene. The CDR3 loop spans 16 amino acids. The CDR3 region has the DNA TGTGCCAGTAGTCCCCCCCGGGACAGGGAAAATTCACCCCTCCACTTT. It codes for CASSPPRDRENSPLHF.

The CDR3 sequence: CASSQDSSRGSSTQYF. In DNA, the CDR3 is TGTGCCAGCAGCCAAGATAGTTCCCGTGGGAGCTCTACGCAGTATTTT. The chain joins TRBV4-2 to TRBJ2-3; weak D call: TRBD2 (5 bases). The CDR3 consists of 16 residues. V lost 0 bases and J 8 bases, leaving 18 bases between the germline ends. Germline assignment: CDR1 LGHNA and CDR2 YNFKEQ.

The rearrangement uses TRBV14 and TRBJ2-7; 9 nucleotides align to TRBD2. The CDR3 covers 14 residues. Germline values: CDR1 SGHDN, CDR2 FVKESK. The V gene end was trimmed by 8 bases and the J gene end by 2 bases; junction bases not matched to a gene: 7. CDR3 region: CASRLAGGPYEQYF. In DNA, the CDR3 is TGTGCCAGCCGACTGGCGGGAGGGCCCTACGAGCAGTACTTC.

The chain recombines TRBV19 with TRBJ1-2, with TRBD1 matching over 7 bases. The trim removed 0 bases at V and 4 bases at J, leaving 5 bases unmatched. The CDR3 consists of 15 residues. Per germline, CDR1 LNHDA and CDR2 SQIVND (reference sequence). CDR3 in DNA: TGTGCCAGTAGTATAGATCAAGGACAGGCCTATGGCTACACCTTC. Its translation is CASSIDQGQAYGYTF.

The table lists this clone with a few counts. This sequence joins TRBV6-1 and TRBJ2-7; unclear D gene. Trimming shortened V by 1 base and J by 2 bases, and 9 bases separated the two germline ends. Looked up from germline, CDR1 is MNHNS and CDR2 is SASEGT. This CDR3 is built from 14 residues. The CDR3 sequence: CASSEVASTYEQYF. CDR3 in DNA: TGTGCCAGCAGTGAAGTAGCCTCGACCTACGAGCAGTACTTC.

This chain connects TRBV19 to TRBJ2-3; D is perhaps TRBD2 (6 bases). Germline V gene sequence: CDR1 LNHDA, CDR2 SQIVND (reference sequence). V lost 1 base to trimming and J lost 6 bases, with 14 bases between them. This CDR3 is 15 amino acids long. In DNA, the CDR3 is TGTGCCAGTAGTATAGCGGGACTCATTGTGGATACGCAGTATTTT. It translates to CASSIAGLIVDTQYF.

The V and J genes are TRBV29-1 and TRBJ1-1, with 9 bases aligning to TRBD1. The CDR3 is 13 residues long. J gave up 9 bases and V 4 bases, and 9 bases lay outside the gene matches. Germline V gives CDR1 SQVTM, CDR2 ANQGSEA. This CDR3 is CSVATSTGGKAFF. CDR3 DNA sequence: TGCAGCGTTGCAACATCGACAGGGGGGAAAGCTTTCTTT. Full variable domain (outside the CDR3, taken from reference TRBV29-1 and TRBJ1-1): SAVISQKPSRDICQRGTSLTIQCQVDSQVTMMFWYRQQPGQSLTLIATANQGSEATYESGFVIDKFPISRPNLTFSTLTVSNMSPEDSSIYLCSVATSTGGKAFFGQGTRLTVV.

The chain has TRBV5-1 and TRBJ1-1; perhaps TRBD1 as D (5 bases). The CDR3 sequence is 15 residues long. V lost 0 bases, J lost 6 bases, and 15 bases lay in between. Germline loops: CDR1 SGHRS, CDR2 YFSETQ. The CDR3 nucleotides are TGCGCCAGCAGCTTGGATCCAGGGTTTGGCGCTGAAGCTTTCTTT. Translation: CASSLDPGFGAEAFF.

The V gene is TRBV5-1, the J gene TRBJ2-7; D is possibly TRBD2 (5 bases). Germline V gene sequence: CDR1 SGHRS, CDR2 YFSETQ. V gave up 4 bases and J gave up 2 bases, with 13 bases separating them. The CDR3 extends over 14 amino acids. CDR3 sequence: CASSITSGPYEQYF. The CDR3 bases are TGCGCCAGCAGCATAACTAGTGGACCCTACGAGCAGTACTTC.

This sequence joins TRBV11-2 and TRBJ1-4; 7 bases fit TRBD1. The CDR3 covers 13 residues. Germline CDR1 SGHAT, CDR2 FQNNGV. Losses at the gene ends were 9 bases for V and 2 bases for J; bases not matched to a gene: 3. The CDR3 DNA follows: TGTGCCAGTCAGGGGGGCACTAATGAAAAACTGTTTTTT. Protein: CASQGGTNEKLFF.

This sequence joins TRBV5-4 and TRBJ2-3; D remains ambiguous. This CDR3 has 14 amino acids. Germline V gene lookup returns CDR1 SGHNT and CDR2 YYREEE (reference sequence). V was pared by 2 bases and J by 0 bases, with 7 bases between. In nucleotides, the CDR3 is TGTGCCAGCAGCTTTCGAGCGAGCACAGATACGCAGTATTTT. Its protein product is CASSFRASTDTQYF. Full variable domain (remainder filled in from reference TRBV5-4 and TRBJ2-3): ETGVTQSPTHLIKTRGQQVTLRCSSQSGHNTVSWYQQALGQGPQFIFQYYREEENGRGNFPPRFSGLQFPNYSSELNVNALELDDSALYLCASSFRASTDTQYFGPGTRLTVL.

V and J are TRBV15 and TRBJ2-3; 12 nucleotides align to TRBD1. This CDR3 is 16 amino acids long. CDR1 and CDR2 (germline): LNHNV, YYDKDF (reference sequence). Losses at the gene ends were 0 bases for V and 4 bases for J; bases not matched to a gene: 2. CDR3 bases: TGTGCCACCAGCAGAGAAGGGACAGGGGGCGCAGATACGCAGTATTTT. This encodes CATSREGTGGADTQYF.

The chain recombines TRBV4-3 with TRBJ1-2; possibly TRBD1 for D (5 bases). CDR3 length: 13 residues. Trimming pared 1 base from V and 4 bases from J, leaving 7 bases between. Germline CDR1 reads LGHNA; CDR2 reads YSLEER. The CDR3 sequence: CASSQVRGYGYTF. The CDR3 coding sequence is TGCGCCAGCAGCCAAGTTAGGGGCTATGGCTACACCTTC.

This clone was observed a single time. The chain combines TRBV18 with TRBJ1-2, with D possibly TRBD1 on 5 matching bases. The V and J ends lost 2 bases and 5 bases respectively, with 15 bases between them. The CDR3 has 15 amino acids. Germline V lookup: CDR1 KGHSH, CDR2 LQKENI. CDR3 DNA: TGTGCCAGCTCACCAGGGGCAGACACGGGTTATGGCTACACCTTC. It encodes CASSPGADTGYGYTF.

V usage is TRBV10-3 and J usage is TRBJ1-1; D remains ambiguous. Trimming removed 4 bases at V and 1 base at J, with 7 bases between. This CDR3 comprises 13 residues. Germline V gives CDR1 ENHRY, CDR2 SYGVKD. CDR3 nucleotide sequence: TGTGCCATCAGTGTGAAGCAGAACACTGAAGCTTTCTTT. This gives the protein CAISVKQNTEAFF.

The chain has TRBV6-2 or TRBV6-3 and TRBJ2-7, with D possibly being TRBD1 (6 bases). The germline V gene has CDR1 MNHEY and CDR2 SVGEGT. The germline V and J ends were trimmed by 5 bases and 0 bases, with 14 bases remaining between them. The CDR3 consists of 15 residues. The CDR3 spells CASSVLQGSSYEQYF. The DNA of the CDR3 is TGTGCCAGCAGTGTCTTACAGGGAAGCTCCTACGAGCAGTACTTC.

In its sample, this clone was seen once. This chain joins TRBV11-2 and TRBJ2-3, with a tentative D call TRBD1 (7 bases). V lost 4 bases and J lost 6, with 14 bases in between. The CDR3 has 14 residues. Germline V lookup: CDR1 SGHAT, CDR2 FQNNGV. CDR3 sequence reads: CASSSPAGGDTQYF. DNA for the CDR3: TGTGCCAGCAGCTCGCCGGCAGGGGGGGATACGCAGTATTTT.